The 11 T cell receptor beta chains below all came from one sample that was sequenced in a study of blood T cell repertoires in COVID-19. TCRdb's copy holds only in-frame clones and misses some; the assay was immunoSEQ multiplex PCR. The sample holds 350,000 to 450,000 clones, about 88% seen once. The sequenced material came from peripheral blood. These receptors came from a woman between 55 and 75 years old with COVID-19, enrolled during active disease.

This chain joins TRBV7-9 and TRBJ1-2; D is ambiguous. This CDR3 is 16 amino acids long. Trimming took 1 base from V and 4 from J, leaving 16 bases between them. Germline values: CDR1 SEHNR, CDR2 FQNEAQ (reference sequence). The CDR3 is CASSLGAGGMVYGYTF. The CDR3 bases are TGTGCCAGCAGCTTAGGTGCGGGTGGAATGGTCTATGGCTACACCTTC.

The rearrangement uses TRBV7-2 and TRBJ1-2; 9 bases map to TRBD1. Germline CDR1 is SGHTA and CDR2 is FQGNSA. The CDR3 length is 15 residues. V was clipped by 3 bases and J by 7 bases; unmatched bases: 9. This chain's CDR3 is CASSLSLQGARGYTF. For the CDR3, the DNA is TGTGCCAGCAGCTTGTCCCTACAGGGGGCTCGTGGCTACACCTTC.

The chain employs TRBV5-1 and TRBJ1-3; the match to TRBD1 covers 7 bases. Germline CDR1 reads SGHRS; CDR2 reads YFSETQ. The CDR3 sequence is 14 residues long. V shed 6 bases and J 2 bases; nucleotides not matched to a gene: 5. CDR3 DNA sequence: TGCGCCAGCATGACAGGGAACGCTGGAAACACCATATATTTT. Its translation is CASMTGNAGNTIYF.

The chain combines TRBV5-6 with TRBJ1-4; 8 bases agree with TRBD1. The trim removed 4 bases at V and 8 bases at J, leaving 10 bases unmatched. Germline-derived CDR1 and CDR2 are SGHDT and YYEEEE. The CDR3 has 15 residues. The CDR3 here is CASSGIGQGGEKLFF. The CDR3 region has the DNA TGTGCCAGCAGCGGGATCGGACAGGGAGGAGAAAAACTGTTTTTT.

The table lists this clone with a few counts. The chain recombines TRBV5-1 with TRBJ2-2; D not certain. Trimming took 0 bases from V and 4 from J, leaving 10 bases between them. The germline CDR1 and CDR2 sequences are SGHRS and YFSETQ. The CDR3 sequence is 15 residues long. The CDR3 here is CASSLALVSTGELFF. CDR3 nucleotide sequence: TGCGCCAGCAGCTTGGCCCTAGTAAGCACCGGGGAGCTGTTTTTT. Full variable domain (remainder filled in from reference TRBV5-1 and TRBJ2-2): KAGVTQTPRYLIKTRGQQVTLSCSPISGHRSVSWYQQTPGQGLQFLFEYFSETQRNKGNFPGRFSGRQFSNSRSEMNVSTLELGDSALYLCASSLALVSTGELFFGEGSRLTVL.

The chain has TRBV7-2 and TRBJ2-5, with TRBD2 matching over 9 bases. Per germline, CDR1 SGHTA and CDR2 FQGNSA. The CDR3 runs 16 residues. The J segment lost 5 bases and the V segment lost 0 bases, leaving 7 bases of the junction unmatched. CDR3 sequence (DNA): TGTGCCAGCAGCTTAGCTGGCGGGGGGGTTTTGGAGACCCAGTACTTC. Residues: CASSLAGGGVLETQYF. The variable domain in full, with the rest retrieved from reference TRBV7-2 and TRBJ2-5, is GAGVSQSPSNKVTEKGKDVELRCDPISGHTALYWYRQSLGQGLEFLIYFQGNSAPDKSGLPSDRFSAERTGGSVSTLTIQRTQQEDSAVYLCASSLAGGGVLETQYFGPGTRLLVL.

The rearrangement uses TRBV25-1 and TRBJ1-1, with D possibly being TRBD1 (6 bases). Per germline, CDR1 MGHDK and CDR2 SYGVNS. V lost 2 bases and J 1 base, leaving 11 bases between the germline ends. The CDR3 extends over 15 amino acids. The CDR3 DNA sequence: TGTGCCAGCAGTGAACAGGGGCGAAGGAACACTGAAGCTTTCTTT. Translation gives CASSEQGRRNTEAFF.

This clone was seen more than once but under ten times. The chain employs TRBV28 and TRBJ1-2, with a tentative D call TRBD1 (5 bases). This CDR3 is 13 amino acids long. Germline-derived CDR1 and CDR2 are MDHEN and SYDVKM. The V and J ends lost 3 bases and 8 bases respectively, with 13 bases between them. CDR3: CASSLRGSVGYTF. The CDR3 DNA is TGTGCCAGCAGTTTGCGGGGGTCAGTGGGCTACACCTTC.

The chain employs TRBV4-2 and TRBJ1-2; possible D gene TRBD1, 5 bases. Between the trimmed V and J ends, which lost 3 bases and 5 bases, there was a span of 22 bases. The V gene's germline CDR1 is LGHNA and CDR2 YNFKEQ. The CDR3 has 17 amino acids. CDR3 amino acids: CASSHQWGGREGYGYTF. In DNA, the CDR3 is TGTGCCAGCAGCCACCAATGGGGAGGCAGGGAAGGGTATGGCTACACCTTC.

V gene TRBV4-2 combines with J gene TRBJ1-4; tentatively, D is TRBD1 (6 bases). V was shortened by 0 bases and J by 4 bases, with 12 bases between the two germline ends. Germline CDR1 and CDR2: LGHNA and YNFKEQ. This CDR3 region has 16 residues. CDR3 DNA sequence: TGTGCCAGCAGCCAAGAAAGCGGGACAATTAATGAAAAACTGTTTTTT. As protein: CASSQESGTINEKLFF.

The V call is TRBV6-1, the J call TRBJ2-7; D possibly corresponds to TRBD1 (6 bases). The CDR3 is made up of 13 amino acids. Germline-derived CDR1 and CDR2 are MNHNS and SASEGT. Trimming cost V 5 bases and J 3 bases, with 11 bases left between them. CDR3: CASSPTGNYEQYF. The CDR3 coding sequence is TGTGCCAGCAGTCCTACAGGGAACTACGAGCAGTACTTC.